This is a list of T cell receptor beta chains from one sample in a study of T cell responses to AZD1222 COVID-19 vaccine. Assay used: immunoSEQ multiplex PCR; TCRdb lists only in-frame clones, some missing. This sample has roughly 80,000 clones, with approximately 89% found just once. This specimen was peripheral blood, taken 28 days after the second AZD1222 dose. The source of these receptors is an adult who received the AZD1222 COVID-19 vaccine. The CDR3 runs from the conserved cysteine through the conserved F or W. The D gene is left open where the match is weak. Size values are once, few and many counts, or a class for expanded clones, and some rows have none.

cdr3_aa cdr3_nt clone_size v_call d_call j_call
CASSLGSGLDTQYF TGTGCCAGCAGCTTAGGGTCTGGACTGGATACGCAGTATTTT . TRBV7-6 . TRBJ2-3
CASSEGGYGYTF TGCGCCAGCAGTGAGGGTGGCTATGGCTACACCTTC . TRBV10-1 . TRBJ1-2
CAWIRAVQLGEQYF TGTGCCTGGATCCGCGCAGTCCAGCTGGGCGAGCAGTACTTC . TRBV30 . TRBJ2-7
CAISESTGSYGYTF TGTGCCATCAGTGAGTCCACGGGCAGCTATGGCTACACCTTC . TRBV10-3 . TRBJ1-2
CASSFGMETYEQYF TGTGCCAGCAGCTTCGGGATGGAGACCTACGAGCAGTACTTC . TRBV7-9 . TRBJ2-7
CASSVRGLAGVGNEQFF TGTGCCAGCAGCGTAAGGGGGCTAGCGGGAGTGGGGAATGAGCAGTTCTTC few TRBV9 TRBD2 TRBJ2-1
CASSLAVGGWATNEKLFF TGCGCCAGCAGCTTGGCCGTGGGGGGATGGGCAACTAATGAAAAACTGTTTTTT . TRBV5-1 . TRBJ1-4
CASSREVPGQGSSGANVLTF TGTGCCAGCAGCCGAGAAGTCCCGGGACAGGGTTCGTCCGGGGCCAACGTCCTGACTTTC . TRBV4-2 TRBD1 TRBJ2-6
CATSLEGSYEQYF TGTGCCACCAGCCTTGAAGGGTCCTACGAGCAGTACTTC . TRBV15 . TRBJ2-7
CASSPGTHRGEQYF TGCGCCAGCAGCCCCGGGACACATAGGGGCGAGCAGTACTTC . TRBV5-1 . TRBJ2-7
CASSPTTGPPYNEQFF TGTGCCAGCAGCCCAACAACAGGGCCGCCGTACAATGAGCAGTTCTTC few TRBV9 . TRBJ2-1
CASSEDEKLFF TGCGCCAGCAGTGAGGACGAAAAACTGTTTTTT . TRBV10-2 . TRBJ1-4
CASVTGGREQYF TGCGCCAGCGTAACAGGGGGCCGCGAGCAGTACTTC . TRBV23-1 TRBD1 TRBJ2-7
CASSLSLAEQETQYF TGTGCCAGCAGCTTGAGCCTAGCGGAACAAGAGACCCAGTACTTC . TRBV5-5 TRBD2 TRBJ2-5
CASDSGDQPQHF TGTGCCAGCGACTCAGGGGATCAGCCCCAGCATTTT few TRBV2 . TRBJ1-5
CASSLGPGSGNREQYF TGTGCCAGCAGCTTAGGGCCAGGTAGCGGGAACCGCGAGCAGTACTTC . TRBV7-2 TRBD2 TRBJ2-7